This TCR beta chain was sequenced in a study of technical replicates of blood from several donors. Assay: immunoSEQ multiplex PCR; the TCRdb copy retains only in-frame clones and omits some. The sample holds some 83,000 clones, 90% to 95% seen once. CDR3 length: 17 amino acids. In germline, CDR1 is SGDLS, CDR2 YYNGEE. Trimming cost V 3 bases and J 1 base, with 16 bases left between them. The table lists this clone with a count of one. The V call is TRBV9, the J call TRBJ2-2; D is perhaps TRBD2 (6 bases). The TCR originated in a human donor in good health. Material: T cells isolated from PBMCs. The CDR3 DNA reads as TGTGCCAGCAGCGATGCCCGATCGGGAGAGAACACCGGGGAGCTGTTTTTT. Translation gives CASSDARSGENTGELFF.